Following are 7 T cell receptor beta chains from one sample sequenced in a study of tumor-infiltrating lymphocytes in primary liver carcinoma. Researchers generated TCR beta cDNA from approximately 520 ng of total RNA, relying on a constant-region primer. Libraries covering TCR beta were generated through three nested multiplex PCR rounds (using a slightly modified ARM-PCR). With TRBV1-TRBV30 forward primers and a C-beta reverse primer, the first two PCR rounds were run for roughly 10 cycles each. From the multiplex PCR reads, TCRdb called clonotypes with MiXCR, one entry per CDR3 protein. The data show 20,000 to 30,000 distinct CDR3 sequences, roughly 78% seen once. Bulk tissue was left unsorted, and RNA and DNA were co-extracted from 20-30 mg of it. Material: liver tumor tissue from sampling region 3. Subset specified: tumor region T3, left-lateral pole. The receptors stem from a man between 35 and 55 years old with primary liver carcinoma and hepatitis B virus infection.

The CDR3 bases are TGTGCCAGCAGATACGGACCTTATAACAGGGAGCAGTTCTTC. It yields the protein CASRYGPYNREQFF. The J gene is TRBJ2-1, the V gene TRBV6-2 or TRBV6-3, with D tentatively TRBD1 (5 bases). The CDR3 is 14 residues long. Germline loops: CDR1 MNHEY, CDR2 SVGEGT. V was clipped by 6 bases and J by 10 bases, with 19 bases between them.

In regard to this clonotype: A read error may account for a junction end that differs from germline. The CDR3 here is CVSQEQYNEQFF. The CDR3 DNA reads TGTGTCAGCCAGGAGCAATACAATGAGCAGTTCTTC. This rearrangement joins TRBV6-2 or TRBV6-3 to TRBJ2-1; D not certain. CDR1 is MNHEY and CDR2 is SVGEGT in the germline V gene. The CDR3 extends over 12 amino acids.

This clonotype appeared many times. The J gene is TRBJ2-1, the V gene TRBV5-1; 9 nucleotides align to TRBD2. The CDR3 is 15 residues long. CDR1 is SGHRS and CDR2 is YFSETQ in the germline V gene. With 2 bases clipped from V and 7 bases from J, the junction kept 7 bases outside the gene matches. The CDR3 reads CASSFIAGESNEQFF. The CDR3 DNA reads as TGCGCCAGCAGCTTCATAGCGGGAGAGTCGAATGAGCAGTTCTTC.

As to this clonotype: The conserved phenylalanine or tryptophan is not found at the CDR3 terminus, so this likely reflects a read error. The DNA is omitted, as the CDR3 cannot be located on it reliably, and the CDR3 follows TCRdb's listing. The rearrangement joins TRBV29-1 to TRBJ2-5; TRBD1 was called by the table and not checked on the DNA. Germline V gene data show CDR1 as SQVTM and CDR2 as ANQGSEA. With termini counted, the CDR3 has 13 amino acids. CDR3 sequence: CGGLTQGMETKYS.

A remark on this clonotype: Likely a read error: the CDR3 ends without its conserved phenylalanine or tryptophan. The J gene is TRBJ2-2, the V gene TRBV4-3, with D possibly being TRBD2 (6 bases). CDR3 length: 16 residues. The germline CDR1 and CDR2 sequences are LGHNA and YSLEER. CDR3 protein: CASRQDYWPGAGELFS. The CDR3 nucleotides read TGCGCCAGCAGACAAGATTATTGGCCGGGGGCCGGGGAGCTGTTTTCT.

Turning to this clonotype: Its ends do not fully match the called genes, so a read error is possible. The rearrangement joins TRBV30 to TRBJ2-2; 10 positions match TRBD2. The CDR3 has 17 amino acids. Per the germline V gene, CDR1 is GTSNPN and CDR2 is SVGIG (reference sequence). The CDR3: CAWGVRTSGPNTGQLFF. The CDR3 DNA sequence: TGTGCCTGGGGTGTACGGACTAGCGGTCCGAACACCGGGCAGCTGTTTTTT.

Only one count was recorded for this clonotype. At one end, the junction sequence differs from germline, possibly due to a read error. This chain links TRBV5-6 with TRBJ2-2; D gene uncertain. CDR1 SGHDT and CDR2 YYEEEE come from the germline V gene. The CDR3 is made up of 15 amino acids. CDR3 protein: CVSSPWFANIGELFF. For the CDR3, the DNA is TGTGTCAGCAGCCCATGGTTCGCGAACATCGGGGAGCTGTTTTTT.